Each of the 20 T cell receptor beta chains below was sequenced from the same sample in a study of T cells in Graves' hyperthyroidism and ophthalmopathy. TCR beta CDR3 sequences were amplified from RNA transcripts. The HTBI set primed first-round TCR CDR3 RT-PCR. A single record per CDR3 protein comes from TCRdb applying MiXCR to the multiplex PCR reads. The data show 480,000 or so distinct CDR3 sequences, with 46% seen just once and about 45% held by the top ten. Sequencing was carried out using peripheral blood or thyroid tissue (not recorded which). The receptors were gathered from an adult woman with Graves' disease, either hyperthyroidism or ophthalmopathy (not recorded which).

This clonotype was counted a few times. Germline and junction disagree at one end, which may indicate a read error. The chain couples TRBV28 to TRBJ1-1; TRBD1 might be the D (6 bases). The germline gives CDR1 MDHEN, CDR2 SYDVKM. This CDR3 contains 14 residues. The CDR3 loop reads CASSLSGQNNEAFF. DNA for the CDR3: TGTGCCAGCAGTTTATCTGGACAGAACAATGAAGCTTTCTTT.

A few counts support this clonotype. The chain links TRBV4-2 to TRBJ1-2, with D maybe TRBD1 (5 bases). The germline V gene has CDR1 LGHNA and CDR2 YNFKEQ. CDR3 size: 13 residues. Between the trimmed V and J ends, which lost 1 base and 8 bases, there was a span of 11 bases. CDR3 bases: TGTGCCAGCAGCCAAGCAGGGAGATTCGGCTACACCTTC. This gives the protein CASSQAGRFGYTF.

This clonotype was picked up a small number of times. V gene TRBV14 combines with J gene TRBJ2-7, with 9 bases fitting TRBD2. V gave up 3 bases and J gave up 1 base; unmatched junction bases: 4. The CDR3 has 15 residues. Germline loops: CDR1 SGHDN, CDR2 FVKESK. The CDR3 is CASSHQLAGSYEQYF. CDR3 DNA sequence: TGTGCCAGCAGCCACCAACTAGCGGGTTCCTACGAGCAGTACTTC.

This clonotype was counted at least ten times. CDR3 in DNA: TGCGCCAGCAGCCAAGAGGGGAACGAAGCTTTCTTT. Protein product: CASSQEGNEAFF. The genes are TRBV4-3 and TRBJ1-1; unclear D gene. V dropped 0 bases and J dropped 8 bases, with 7 bases sitting between them. Germline V CDR1 and CDR2: LGHNA, YSLEER. This CDR3 is built from 12 residues.

V gene TRBV7-2 combines with J gene TRBJ2-5; TRBD1 agrees at 9 bases. Trimming removed 5 bases from V and 5 bases from J; junction bases left unmatched: 9. The germline V gene has CDR1 SGHTA and CDR2 FQGNSA. The CDR3 is made up of 15 amino acids. The CDR3 sequence is CASSRRSGQGETQYF. CDR3 in DNA: TGTGCCAGCAGCCGAAGGTCGGGACAGGGTGAGACCCAGTACTTC.

This clonotype was detected many times. This chain uses TRBV6-1 with TRBJ1-5; 7 bases align to TRBD1. Germline V gene data show CDR1 as MNHNS and CDR2 as SASEGT. The CDR3 has 12 amino acids. Trimming removed 8 bases from V and 6 bases from J; junction bases left unmatched: 4. The chain's CDR3 is CASDQGGQPQHF. Here the CDR3 DNA reads TGTGCCAGCGATCAGGGGGGTCAGCCCCAGCATTTT.

The V call is TRBV29-1, the J call TRBJ2-7; TRBD1 might be the D (6 bases). Trimming removed 4 bases at V and 5 bases at J, with 15 bases between. Germline assignment: CDR1 SQVTM and CDR2 ANQGSEA. CDR3 size: 13 residues. The DNA for the CDR3 is TGCAGCGTTGGGGGACATGGTTCCGACGAGCAGTACTTC. It yields the protein CSVGGHGSDEQYF.

The genes are TRBV29-1 and TRBJ1-1; TRBD1 is a possible D gene (6 bases). Germline CDR1 is SQVTM and CDR2 is ANQGSEA. This CDR3 region has 13 residues. Trimming removed 4 bases at V and 5 bases at J, with 14 bases between. The CDR3 DNA reads as TGCAGCGTTGCGGCAGGGGAGGGGACTGAAGCTTTCTTT. This translates into CSVAAGEGTEAFF.

V and J are TRBV6-6 and TRBJ2-7; maybe TRBD2 (6 bases). Germline CDR1 MNHNY, CDR2 SVGAGI (reference sequence). The CDR3 runs 16 residues. Trimming stripped 6 bases from V and 0 bases from J, with 18 bases between. The CDR3: CASRPSGAGSSYEQYF. DNA for the CDR3: TGTGCCAGCAGACCATCGGGAGCAGGGAGCTCCTACGAGCAGTACTTC.

The rearrangement joins TRBV19 to TRBJ1-2, with D tentatively TRBD1 (6 bases). Trimming shortened V by 3 bases and J by 2 bases, and 16 bases separated the two germline ends. The germline V gene encodes CDR1 LNHDA and CDR2 SQIVND (reference sequence). The CDR3 runs to 16 residues. CDR3 amino acids: CASSIIGQPSNYGYTF. For the CDR3, the DNA is TGTGCCAGTAGTATCATAGGACAGCCCTCCAACTATGGCTACACCTTC.

The rearrangement links TRBV7-9 to TRBJ2-7, with TRBD1 matching 8 bases. Trimming cost V 1 base and J 2 bases; bases outside gene matches: 4. Germline loops: CDR1 SEHNR, CDR2 FQNEAQ (reference sequence). The CDR3 has 15 amino acids. This chain's CDR3 is CASSLDQGAPYEQYF. CDR3 bases: TGTGCCAGCAGCTTAGATCAGGGGGCCCCCTACGAGCAGTACTTC.

This clonotype was detected only once. The CDR3 DNA follows: TGCGCCAGCAGAAAGGACACCCAAGAGACCCAGTACTTC. This translates into CASRKDTQETQYF. The chain uses TRBV10-1 and TRBJ2-5; possibly TRBD1 for D (5 bases). In germline, CDR1 is WNHNN, CDR2 SYGVQD (reference sequence). V was pared by 6 bases and J by 1 base, with 9 bases between. CDR3 length: 13 residues.

V usage is TRBV19 and J usage is TRBJ1-5; D perhaps matches TRBD1 (6 bases). Deletions cut 4 bases from V and 4 bases from J, with 20 bases between. Germline V CDR1 and CDR2: LNHDA, SQIVND (reference sequence). The CDR3 sequence is 17 residues long. The CDR3 sequence is CASSSSGGVGMNQPQHF. For the CDR3, the DNA is TGTGCCAGTAGTAGTAGCGGGGGCGTCGGGATGAATCAGCCCCAGCATTTT. The whole variable domain, filled in from reference TRBV19 and TRBJ1-5, reads DGGITQSPKYLFRKEGQNVTLSCEQNLNHDAMYWYRQDPGQGLRLIYYSQIVNDFQKGDIAEGYSVSREKKESFPLTVTSAQKNPTAFYLCASSSSGGVGMNQPQHFGDGTRLSIL.

V is TRBV4-3 and J is TRBJ2-5, with D unresolved. CDR1 and CDR2 from the germline V gene are LGHNA and YSLEER. The V gene lost 0 bases and the J gene lost 5 bases, with 10 bases spanning the gap. CDR3 length equals 14 residues. The CDR3: CASSQESAAETQYF. The DNA for the CDR3 is TGCGCCAGCAGCCAAGAGAGCGCGGCCGAGACCCAGTACTTC.

The V and J genes are TRBV14 and TRBJ2-7; 8 nucleotides match TRBD1. With 6 bases clipped from V and 6 bases from J, the junction kept 13 bases outside the gene matches. This CDR3 contains 15 residues. Germline V gene sequence: CDR1 SGHDN, CDR2 FVKESK. CDR3 amino acids: CASRPRSGGNVEQYF. As DNA, the CDR3 is TGTGCCAGCAGGCCAAGGTCAGGGGGCAACGTCGAGCAGTACTTC.

This clonotype was seen more than once but under ten times. CDR3 coding DNA: TGTGCCAGCAGCTCATCCTGGACAGGGTTTGGCGACGAGCAGTACTTC. Protein sequence: CASSSSWTGFGDEQYF. This chain uses TRBV7-3 with TRBJ2-7, with 8 bases aligning to TRBD1. Germline V CDR1 and CDR2: SGHTA, FQGTGA. CDR3 length: 16 amino acids. The trim removed 4 bases at V and 5 bases at J, leaving 13 bases unmatched.

This clonotype was counted between two and nine times. The chain couples TRBV6-6 to TRBJ1-4; D call uncertain. V lost 8 bases and J 3 bases, leaving 13 bases between the germline ends. The CDR3 sequence is 14 residues long. The germline V gene encodes CDR1 MNHNY and CDR2 SVGAGI (reference sequence). The CDR3 is CASQRRQSNEKLFF. The DNA of the CDR3 is TGTGCCAGCCAAAGGAGGCAGTCTAATGAAAAACTGTTTTTT.

The rearrangement links TRBV10-3 to TRBJ2-6; a weak D match, TRBD2 (6 bases). Germline CDR1 and CDR2: ENHRY and SYGVKD. The length of the CDR3 is 16 residues. The germline V and J ends were trimmed by 0 bases and 4 bases, with 10 bases remaining between them. CDR3 protein: CAISESKRAGANVLTF. CDR3 coding DNA: TGTGCCATCAGTGAGTCGAAGCGGGCAGGGGCCAACGTCCTGACTTTC.

This clonotype has more than one count but fewer than ten. The chain recombines TRBV11-2 with TRBJ2-5; D gene ambiguous. V lost 3 bases, J lost 2 bases, and 10 bases lay in between. The length of the CDR3 is 14 residues. Germline V lookup: CDR1 SGHAT, CDR2 FQNNGV. This chain's CDR3 is CASSLGLPQETQYF. CDR3 nucleotide sequence: TGTGCCAGCAGCTTGGGTCTACCTCAAGAGACCCAGTACTTC.

The rearrangement uses TRBV15 and TRBJ1-1; D is possibly TRBD1 (6 bases). Germline V gives CDR1 LNHNV, CDR2 YYDKDF (reference sequence). V was clipped by 0 bases and J by 4 bases, with 15 bases between them. The CDR3 loop spans 16 amino acids. CDR3 DNA sequence: TGTGCCACCAGCAGAGAGGGGCGGGGGGGCTTCACTGAAGCTTTCTTT. As protein: CATSREGRGGFTEAFF.